This T cell receptor beta chain was found in a study of blood T cell dynamics during melanoma immunotherapy (dated by TCRdb to about 2020). Study-wide context: Patients with metastatic melanoma were treated with first-line pembrolizumab or nivolumab plus ipilimumab as standard of care in the United Kingdom. To find early correlates of response, the study profiled the peripheral T cell receptor repertoires of patients with metastatic melanoma both before and after one cycle of checkpoint inhibitor therapy. The training cohort was made up of consecutive patients, while a further independent group of patients from the same centre was pooled to form an external validation set.

The paper as a whole reports these results and caveats: Patients who later achieved disease control showed a bifurcated PBMC repertoire reorganization at W3, with increased clonality or increased diversity, unlike progressors. The relatively small sample size was acknowledged as something that could potentially limit how far the results can be generalized. Whether the T cell clones behind the repertoire changes were melanoma-specific or instead reflected general immune activation was something the study could not determine.

Taken from the germline V gene, the CDR1 and CDR2 loops are SGDLS and YYNGEE. CDR3 length: 15 amino acids, cysteine to phenylalanine. CDR3 DNA only is kept here, 45 bases in frame from base 1. V is reduced by 3 bases and J by 0 bases, leaving a spacing of 10 bases between them. Every bulk PBMC sample had a fixed 350 ng of DNA loaded. Following the manufacturer instructions, the immunoSEQ TCRb Assay kit was used to amplify TCR beta CDR3 sequences from genomic DNA. The KAPA Library Quantification Kit for Illumina platforms was used to quantify the pooled libraries by qPCR. Pooled libraries were sequenced on an Illumina NextSeq 500, clustered at roughly 0.55-1.1 pM. The paper's processing steps were these. The TCR data were analyzed using immunoSEQ ANALYZER and the R LymphoSeq package. A rearrangement efficiency score was calculated as productive divided by the sum of productive and non-productive CDR3 sequences. Clonality was measured with the Gini coefficient and diversity with the Renyi index at alpha=1, compared pairwise between timepoints within each patient. In LymphoSeq, clonal relatedness was computed using an edit distance of 3, and repertoire similarity was computed using the Bhattacharyya coefficient. To classify response, a linear discriminant analysis based on week-3 changes in clonality and diversity was built using the R MASS and caret packages. As stored in TCRdb, this immuneACCESS dataset retains in-frame rearrangements with V and J assigned. A fraction of the clones does not appear; measured against another copy, unresolved V genes explain less than half of the discrepancy, and the remainder lacks a known reason. V and J calls and clone size are copied from that table; D and trimming were computed from the DNA. The sample table lists around 13,000 clones, 70% to 90% of them with a count of one. Approximately 6% of the sample is in the top ten clones.

Taken with the paper, the label for time point translates to: pre-treatment baseline. Blood samples were taken at two points: before treatment (T0) and at week 3 (W3), which came after the first cycle of checkpoint blockade. Except for a couple of patients with rapid clinical progression, response was assessed 12 weeks after the first infusion by RECIST 1.1; disease control meant complete response, partial response or stable disease. Patients were excluded for prior systemic cancer treatment, concomitant immunosuppressant therapy or synchronous other active malignancies. To track both circulating cells and T cell turnover, TCR beta was sequenced from bulk PBMC as well as from plasma cell-free DNA. PBMC were isolated from blood with Lymphoprep and SepMate tubes, followed by red cell lysis. QIAamp DNA Blood Mini kits were used to extract DNA from both PBMC and sorted T cell subsets. As for this clone: This receptor's antigen is unknown. No per-base quality is available; no much larger clone lies one base away.

The chain is encoded by TRBV9 joined to TRBJ1-5; D gene: possibly TRBD1, on 5 matching bases. This TCR derives from a human donor with melanoma. The input for sequencing was blood, taken from a patient treated with checkpoint blockade. The nucleotide sequence is given as TGTGCCAGCAGCGATGGGACGCATAGCAATCAGCCCCAGCATTTT. Its translation reads: CASSDGTHSNQPQHF. Where the CDR3 stops, the reference TRBV9 and TRBJ1-5 genes take over; the full variable domain is DSGVTQTPKHLITATGQRVTLRCSPRSGDLSVYWYQQSLDQGLQFLIQYYNGEERAKGNILERFSAQQFPDLHSELNLSSLELGDSALYFCASSDGTHSNQPQHFGDGTRLSIL.